Shown below are 19 T cell receptor beta chains from a single sample sequenced in a study of shared clonotypes between healthy human individuals. Profiling relied on immunoSEQ multiplex PCR, and the TCRdb table lists in-frame clones only, not all of them. Of around 690,000 clones listed, less than 95% were seen once; the top ten hold about a third. Specimen: memory CD8+ T cells from PBMCs. As to subset: CD45RO+ cells pooled with CCR7-negative TemRA cells. These receptors came from a man between 18 and 29 years old in good health. Some clones in this sample may be carry-over from other donors' samples.

V and J are TRBV11-3 and TRBJ1-2; D is ambiguous. Per germline, CDR1 SGHNT and CDR2 YENEEA. The CDR3 is 16 amino acids. V was clipped by 3 bases and J by 0 bases, with 14 bases between them. Written as DNA, the CDR3 is TGTGCCAGCAGCTTCGTGTGGGCGACTTCTAACTATGGCTACACCTTC. It encodes CASSFVWATSNYGYTF. Filled out from reference TRBV11-3 and TRBJ1-2, the complete variable domain reads EAGVVQSPRYKIIEKKQPVAFWCNPISGHNTLYWYLQNLGQGPELLIRYENEEAVDDSQLPKDRFSAERLKGVDSTLKIQPAELGDSAVYLCASSFVWATSNYGYTFGSGTRLTVV.

The V call is TRBV7-9, the J call TRBJ1-1; no reliable D call. Trimming cost V 5 bases and J 4 bases, with 11 bases left between them. The CDR3 has 13 residues. Per the germline V gene, CDR1 is SEHNR and CDR2 is FQNEAQ (reference sequence). CDR3 bases: TGTGCCAGCAGCAGTCAGAGGGCCACTGAAGCTTTCTTT. Translated: CASSSQRATEAFF.

CDR3 sequence reads: CASSFPLGETQYF. CDR3 coding DNA: TGTGCCAGCAGCTTCCCTCTGGGGGAGACCCAGTACTTC. The V call is TRBV7-9, the J call TRBJ2-5; D not certain. With 3 bases removed from V and 5 bases from J, the gap between germline ends came to 10 bases. Germline CDR1 reads SEHNR; CDR2 reads FQNEAQ (reference sequence). This CDR3 has 13 residues.

The V and J genes are TRBV27 and TRBJ2-2; D unresolved. In germline, CDR1 is MNHEY, CDR2 SMNVEV (reference sequence). Trimming removed 4 bases from V and 6 bases from J, with 12 bases in between. The CDR3 spans 14 residues. The CDR3 nucleotides are TGTGCCAGCAGTTCGGACGAGTCTGCCGGGGAGCTGTTTTTT. It specifies CASSSDESAGELFF.

This clone was seen just once. This chain's CDR3 is CSPGTGCLGNQPQHF. Written as DNA, the CDR3 is TGCAGCCCGGGGACAGGGTGTCTCGGCAATCAGCCCCAGCATTTT. The V call is TRBV29-1, the J call TRBJ1-5; 9 bases are shared with TRBD1. Germline values: CDR1 SQVTM, CDR2 ANQGSEA. The V gene end was trimmed by 8 bases and the J gene end by 2 bases; junction bases not matched to a gene: 10. This CDR3 has 15 residues.

This clone was detected once. V is TRBV29-1 and J is TRBJ1-4; D unresolved. V was shortened by 4 bases and J by 7 bases, with 4 bases between the two germline ends. The CDR3 covers 10 residues. CDR1 is SQVTM and CDR2 is ANQGSEA in the germline V gene. CDR3: CSVVGEKLFF. For the CDR3, the DNA is TGCAGCGTTGTGGGTGAAAAACTGTTTTTT.

This rearrangement joins TRBV5-4 to TRBJ2-1; a possible D gene is TRBD1 (5 bases). Germline V gives CDR1 SGHNT, CDR2 YYREEE (reference sequence). CDR3 size: 16 residues. V gave up 0 bases and J gave up 2 bases, with 12 bases separating them. The CDR3 region is CASSLEGAVAYNEQFF. In DNA form, the CDR3 reads TGTGCCAGCAGCTTGGAAGGGGCCGTCGCCTACAATGAGCAGTTCTTC.

The V and J genes are TRBV6-6 and TRBJ1-2; 11 positions agree with TRBD1. There are 14 residues in the CDR3. After removal of 5 bases from V and 7 bases from J, the junction contained 6 bases not matched to a gene. Germline V CDR1 and CDR2: MNHNY, SVGAGI (reference sequence). The CDR3 loop reads CASSPRDRGVGYTF. CDR3 coding DNA: TGTGCCAGCAGTCCCCGGGACAGGGGGGTTGGCTACACCTTC.

The chain uses TRBV9 and TRBJ2-7; TRBD1 matches at 7 bases. Germline V lookup: CDR1 SGDLS, CDR2 YYNGEE. The CDR3 length is 14 residues. J gave up 6 bases and V 0 bases, and 6 bases lay outside the gene matches. The CDR3 loop is CASSVGQGGSEQYF. The CDR3 DNA reads as TGTGCCAGCAGCGTAGGACAGGGTGGGAGCGAGCAGTACTTC.

The chain recombines TRBV5-1 with TRBJ2-1; 9 nucleotides agree with TRBD1. Germline loops: CDR1 SGHRS, CDR2 YFSETQ. V shed 4 bases, J shed 11 bases, and the junction held 10 bases outside the gene matches. CDR3 length: 14 amino acids. CDR3: CASSLGTGISKQFF. CDR3 DNA sequence: TGCGCCAGCAGCCTGGGGACAGGGATCTCTAAGCAGTTCTTC.

This sequence joins TRBV11-2 and TRBJ2-4, with 7 nucleotides matching TRBD1. The ends lost 1 base at V and 7 bases at J; junction bases unmatched: 4. Per germline, CDR1 SGHAT and CDR2 FQNNGV. The CDR3 totals 14 residues. This chain's CDR3 is CASSLGTGWNIQYF. CDR3 nucleotide sequence: TGTGCCAGCAGCTTAGGGACAGGCTGGAACATTCAGTACTTC.

This chain connects TRBV28 to TRBJ2-7; D is possibly TRBD1 or TRBD2 (5 bases each). The CDR3 sequence is 14 residues long. Between the trimmed V and J ends, which lost 6 bases and 2 bases, there was a span of 14 bases. The germline V gene has CDR1 MDHEN and CDR2 SYDVKM. CDR3: CASRPSGPTYEQYF. The CDR3 nucleotides are TGTGCCAGCAGGCCGTCGGGGCCGACCTACGAGCAGTACTTC.

For this clone: A single base separates this from a much larger clone, so it may be a read error. The gene calls are TRBV7-2 and TRBJ1-1; D remains unclear. Trimming removed 1 base from V and 3 bases from J, with 6 bases in between. This CDR3 is built from 13 residues. Germline V CDR1 and CDR2: SGHTA, FQGNSA. The CDR3 region has the DNA TGTGCCAGCAGCTTAGGGGGTGACACTGAAGCTTTCTTT. Translated: CASSLGGDTEAFF.

The V gene is TRBV6-5, the J gene TRBJ2-7; D is ambiguous. Germline CDR1 is MNHEY and CDR2 is SVGAGI. The ends were cut back, 6 bases at V and 6 bases at J, with 15 bases in the middle. The CDR3 length is 13 residues. CDR3 in amino acids: CASRQDTLAEQYF. Written as DNA, the CDR3 is TGTGCCAGCAGACAAGACACCCTCGCCGAGCAGTACTTC.

The chain joins TRBV27 to TRBJ2-7, with D perhaps being TRBD1 or TRBD2 (6 bases each). Germline CDR1 is MNHEY and CDR2 is SMNVEV (reference sequence). V was clipped by 3 bases and J by 5 bases, with 11 bases between them. CDR3 length: 13 residues. The CDR3 here is CASSFKGGNEQYF. The CDR3 DNA is TGTGCCAGCAGTTTCAAGGGGGGCAACGAGCAGTACTTC.

The V and J genes are TRBV7-9 and TRBJ2-1; 11 bases line up with TRBD2. Germline CDR1 and CDR2: SEHNR and FQNEAQ (reference sequence). V shed 1 base, J shed 9 bases, and the junction held 8 bases outside the gene matches. This CDR3 has 16 amino acids. In DNA form, the CDR3 reads TGTGCCAGCAGCTTAGTTAGTAGCGGGAGGGCGGGTGAGCAGTTCTTC. It yields the protein CASSLVSSGRAGEQFF.

The rearrangement joins TRBV30 to TRBJ2-7; 9 nucleotides match TRBD1. The V and J ends lost 4 bases and 2 bases, in that order; junction bases with no gene match: 9. Germline lookup yields CDR1 GTSNPN and CDR2 SVGIG (reference sequence). This CDR3 has 15 amino acids. DNA of the CDR3: TGTGCCTGGAACTATGGGGACAGGGTAGCCTACGAGCAGTACTTC. Translation: CAWNYGDRVAYEQYF. The full variable domain, its missing parts supplied by reference TRBV30 and TRBJ2-7, is SQTIHQWPATLVQPVGSPLSLECTVEGTSNPNLYWYRQAAGRGLQLLFYSVGIGQISSEVPQNLSASRPQDRQFILSSKKLLLSDSGFYLCAWNYGDRVAYEQYFGPGTRLTVT.

The chain couples TRBV11-2 to TRBJ1-2, with no clear D. CDR3 length equals 13 residues. Germline V gives CDR1 SGHAT, CDR2 FQNNGV. Trimming left V 5 bases short and J 5 bases short, with 12 bases between. CDR3: CASSIRNVYGYTF. In nucleotides, the CDR3 is TGTGCCAGCAGCATCAGGAACGTTTATGGCTACACCTTC.

The rearrangement links TRBV11-2 to TRBJ2-7; D unresolved. The germline V and J ends were trimmed by 1 base and 1 base, with 8 bases remaining between them. Looked up from germline, CDR1 is SGHAT and CDR2 is FQNNGV. This CDR3 region has 14 residues. In DNA, the CDR3 is TGTGCCAGCAGCTTAGGGATGGGATCCTACGAGCAGTACTTC. Translated: CASSLGMGSYEQYF. Drawing the rest from reference TRBV11-2 and TRBJ2-7, the complete variable domain is EAGVAQSPRYKIIEKRQSVAFWCNPISGHATLYWYQQILGQGPKLLIQFQNNGVVDDSQLPKDRFSAERLKGVDSTLKIQPAKLEDSAVYLCASSLGMGSYEQYFGPGTRLTVT.